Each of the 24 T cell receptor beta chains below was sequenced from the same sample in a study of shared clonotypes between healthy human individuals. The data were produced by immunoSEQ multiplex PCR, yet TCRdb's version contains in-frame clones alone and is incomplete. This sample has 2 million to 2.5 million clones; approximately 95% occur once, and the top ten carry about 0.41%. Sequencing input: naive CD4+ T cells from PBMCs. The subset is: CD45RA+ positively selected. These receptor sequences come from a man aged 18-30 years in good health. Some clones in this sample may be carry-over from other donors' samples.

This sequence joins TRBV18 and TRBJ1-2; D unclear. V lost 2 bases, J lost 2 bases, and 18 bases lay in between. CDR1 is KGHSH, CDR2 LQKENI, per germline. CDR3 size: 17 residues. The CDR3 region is CASSPSFGRDINYGYTF. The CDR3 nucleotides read TGTGCCAGCTCACCAAGCTTTGGTCGGGATATCAACTATGGCTACACCTTC.

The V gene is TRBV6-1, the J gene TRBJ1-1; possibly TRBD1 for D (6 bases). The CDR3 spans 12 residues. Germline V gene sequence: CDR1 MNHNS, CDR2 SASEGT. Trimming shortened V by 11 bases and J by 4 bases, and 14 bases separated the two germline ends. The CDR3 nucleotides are TGTGCCGCACAGGGTTTGAGCACTGAAGCTTTCTTT. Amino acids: CAAQGLSTEAFF.

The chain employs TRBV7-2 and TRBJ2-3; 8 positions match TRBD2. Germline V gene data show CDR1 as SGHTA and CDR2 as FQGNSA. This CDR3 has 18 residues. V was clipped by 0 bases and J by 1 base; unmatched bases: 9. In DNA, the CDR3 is TGTGCCAGCAGCTTAGCGCTGGTAGCGGGGTCTCGCACAGATACGCAGTATTTT. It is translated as CASSLALVAGSRTDTQYF.

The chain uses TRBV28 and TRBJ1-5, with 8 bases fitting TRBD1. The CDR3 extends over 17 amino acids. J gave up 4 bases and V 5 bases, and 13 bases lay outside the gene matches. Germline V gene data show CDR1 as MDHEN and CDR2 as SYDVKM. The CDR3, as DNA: TGTGCCAGCAGTCCCTTAAGGACAGGGCCCCGGAATCAGCCCCAGCATTTT. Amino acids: CASSPLRTGPRNQPQHF.

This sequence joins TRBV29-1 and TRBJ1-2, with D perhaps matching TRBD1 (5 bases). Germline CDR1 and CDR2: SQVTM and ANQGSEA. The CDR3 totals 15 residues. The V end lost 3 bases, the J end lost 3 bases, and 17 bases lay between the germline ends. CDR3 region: CSVDTRGGGDYGYTF. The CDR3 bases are TGCAGCGTTGATACAAGGGGAGGAGGAGACTATGGCTACACCTTC.

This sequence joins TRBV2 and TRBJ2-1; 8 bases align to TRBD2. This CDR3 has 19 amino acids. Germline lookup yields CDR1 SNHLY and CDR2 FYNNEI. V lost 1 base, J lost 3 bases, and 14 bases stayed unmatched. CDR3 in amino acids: CASSEDRHGAGGFYNEQFF. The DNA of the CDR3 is TGTGCCAGCAGTGAAGATCGGCATGGCGCGGGAGGTTTCTACAATGAGCAGTTCTTC.

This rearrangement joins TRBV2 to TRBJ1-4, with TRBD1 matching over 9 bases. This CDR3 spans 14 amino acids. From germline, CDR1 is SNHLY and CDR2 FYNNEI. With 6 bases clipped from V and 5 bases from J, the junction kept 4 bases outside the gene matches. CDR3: CASRAGTGNEKLFF. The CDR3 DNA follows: TGTGCCAGCAGGGCCGGGACAGGGAATGAAAAACTGTTTTTT. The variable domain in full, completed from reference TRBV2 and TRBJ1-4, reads EPEVTQTPSHQVTQMGQEVILRCVPISNHLYFYWYRQILGQKVEFLVSFYNNEISEKSEIFDDQFSVERPDGSNFTLKIRSTKLEDSAMYFCASRAGTGNEKLFFGSGTQLSVL.

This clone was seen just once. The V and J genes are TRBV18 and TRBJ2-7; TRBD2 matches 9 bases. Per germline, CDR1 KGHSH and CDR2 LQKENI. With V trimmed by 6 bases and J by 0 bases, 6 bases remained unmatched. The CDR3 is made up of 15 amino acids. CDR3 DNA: TGTGCCAGCTCGCTGACTAGCGGACTCTCCTACGAGCAGTACTTC. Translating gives CASSLTSGLSYEQYF.

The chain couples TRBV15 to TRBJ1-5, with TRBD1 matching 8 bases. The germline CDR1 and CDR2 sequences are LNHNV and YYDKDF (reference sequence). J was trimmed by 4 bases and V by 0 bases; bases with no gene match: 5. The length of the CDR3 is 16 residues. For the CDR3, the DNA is TGTGCCACCAGCAGAGAAGGACAGGGTGTGAATCAGCCCCAGCATTTT. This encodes CATSREGQGVNQPQHF.

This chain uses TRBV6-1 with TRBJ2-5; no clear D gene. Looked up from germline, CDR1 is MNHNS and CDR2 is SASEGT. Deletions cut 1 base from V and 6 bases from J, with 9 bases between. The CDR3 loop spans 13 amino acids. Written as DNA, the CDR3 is TGTGCCAGCAGTGAAGAAATTTTCCAGACCCAGTACTTC. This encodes CASSEEIFQTQYF.

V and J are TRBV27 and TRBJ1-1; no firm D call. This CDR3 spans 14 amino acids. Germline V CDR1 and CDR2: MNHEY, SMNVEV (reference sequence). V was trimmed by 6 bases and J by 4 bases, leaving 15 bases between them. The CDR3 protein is CASSTPAKGTEAFF. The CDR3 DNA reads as TGTGCCAGCAGCACTCCAGCAAAGGGCACTGAAGCTTTCTTT.

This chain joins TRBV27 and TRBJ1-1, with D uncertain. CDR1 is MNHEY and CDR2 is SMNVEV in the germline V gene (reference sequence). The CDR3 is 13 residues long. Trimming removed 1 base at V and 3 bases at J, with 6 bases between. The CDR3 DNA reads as TGTGCCAGCAGTTTATTCCAGGACACTGAAGCTTTCTTT. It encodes CASSLFQDTEAFF.

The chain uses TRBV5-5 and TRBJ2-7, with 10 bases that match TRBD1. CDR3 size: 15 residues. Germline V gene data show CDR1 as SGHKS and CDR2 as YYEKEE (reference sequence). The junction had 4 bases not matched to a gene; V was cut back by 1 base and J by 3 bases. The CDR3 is CASSLKGTGVYEQYF. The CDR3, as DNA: TGTGCCAGCAGCTTGAAAGGGACAGGGGTCTACGAGCAGTACTTC. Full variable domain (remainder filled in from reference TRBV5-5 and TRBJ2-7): DAGVTQSPTHLIKTRGQQVTLRCSPISGHKSVSWYQQVLGQGPQFIFQYYEKEERGRGNFPDRFSARQFPNYSSELNVNALLLGDSALYLCASSLKGTGVYEQYFGPGTRLTVT.

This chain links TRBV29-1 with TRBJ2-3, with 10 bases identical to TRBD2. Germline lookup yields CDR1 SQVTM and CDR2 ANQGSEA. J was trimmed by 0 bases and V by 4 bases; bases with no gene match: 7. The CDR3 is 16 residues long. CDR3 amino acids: CSVAELAGFSTDTQYF. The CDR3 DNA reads TGCAGCGTTGCAGAACTAGCGGGATTTAGCACAGATACGCAGTATTTT.

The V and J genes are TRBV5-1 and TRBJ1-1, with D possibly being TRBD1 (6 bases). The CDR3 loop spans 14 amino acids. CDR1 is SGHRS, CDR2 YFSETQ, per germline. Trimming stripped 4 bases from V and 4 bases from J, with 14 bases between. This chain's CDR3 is CASSPGVVGTEAFF. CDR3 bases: TGCGCCAGCAGCCCAGGGGTGGTGGGCACTGAAGCTTTCTTT. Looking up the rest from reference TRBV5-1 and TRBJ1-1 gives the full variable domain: KAGVTQTPRYLIKTRGQQVTLSCSPISGHRSVSWYQQTPGQGLQFLFEYFSETQRNKGNFPGRFSGRQFSNSRSEMNVSTLELGDSALYLCASSPGVVGTEAFFGQGTRLTVV.

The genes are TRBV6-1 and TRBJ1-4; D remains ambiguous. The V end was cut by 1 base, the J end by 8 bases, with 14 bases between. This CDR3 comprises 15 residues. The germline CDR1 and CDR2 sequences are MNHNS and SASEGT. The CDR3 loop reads CASSEVATRGEKLFF. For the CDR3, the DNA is TGTGCCAGCAGTGAAGTGGCAACCCGAGGGGAAAAACTGTTTTTT.

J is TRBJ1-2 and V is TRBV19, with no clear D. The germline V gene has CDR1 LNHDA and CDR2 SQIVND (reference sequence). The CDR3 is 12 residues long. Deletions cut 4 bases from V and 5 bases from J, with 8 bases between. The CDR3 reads CASSTQSYGYTF. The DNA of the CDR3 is TGTGCCAGTAGTACCCAGAGTTATGGCTACACCTTC.

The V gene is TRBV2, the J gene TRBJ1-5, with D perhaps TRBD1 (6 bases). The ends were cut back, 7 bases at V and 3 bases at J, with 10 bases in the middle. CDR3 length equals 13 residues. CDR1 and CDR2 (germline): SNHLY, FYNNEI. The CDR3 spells CASKGEFNQPQHF. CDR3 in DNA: TGTGCCAGCAAGGGGGAGTTCAATCAGCCCCAGCATTTT.

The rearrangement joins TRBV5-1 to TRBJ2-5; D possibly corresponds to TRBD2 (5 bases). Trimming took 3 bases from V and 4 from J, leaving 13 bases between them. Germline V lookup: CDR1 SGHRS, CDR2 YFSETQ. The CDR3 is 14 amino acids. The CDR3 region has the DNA TGCGCCAGCAGCTGGAACCGGGAACTAGAGACCCAGTACTTC. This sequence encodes CASSWNRELETQYF.

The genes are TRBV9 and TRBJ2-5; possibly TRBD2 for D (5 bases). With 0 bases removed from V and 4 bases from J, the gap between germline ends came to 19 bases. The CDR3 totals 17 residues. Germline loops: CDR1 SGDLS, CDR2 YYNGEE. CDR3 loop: CASSVGGGSGKGETQYF. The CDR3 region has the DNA TGTGCCAGCAGCGTAGGAGGTGGATCGGGAAAGGGAGAGACCCAGTACTTC.

The DNA for the CDR3 is TGTGCCAGCAGCCCCCGGGAGCAGGAGCAGTACTTC. Translating it yields CASSPREQEQYF. The genes are TRBV7-9 and TRBJ2-7; a weak D match, TRBD2 (6 bases). V shed 5 bases and J shed 7 bases, with 12 bases lying between them. Per germline, CDR1 SEHNR and CDR2 FQNEAQ (reference sequence). The CDR3 has 12 amino acids.

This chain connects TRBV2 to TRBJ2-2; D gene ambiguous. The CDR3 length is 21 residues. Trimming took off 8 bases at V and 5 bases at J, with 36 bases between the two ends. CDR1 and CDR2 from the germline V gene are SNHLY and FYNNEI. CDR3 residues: CASPVSPEVILPPGETGELFF. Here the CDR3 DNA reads TGTGCCAGCCCGGTCAGCCCCGAAGTGATTTTACCCCCCGGTGAAACCGGGGAGCTGTTTTTT.

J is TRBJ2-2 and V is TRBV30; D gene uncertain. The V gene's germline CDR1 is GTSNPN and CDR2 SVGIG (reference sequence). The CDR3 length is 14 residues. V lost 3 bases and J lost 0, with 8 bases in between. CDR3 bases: TGTGCCTGGAGGGTAGCAGCGAACACCGGGGAGCTGTTTTTT. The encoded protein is CAWRVAANTGELFF.

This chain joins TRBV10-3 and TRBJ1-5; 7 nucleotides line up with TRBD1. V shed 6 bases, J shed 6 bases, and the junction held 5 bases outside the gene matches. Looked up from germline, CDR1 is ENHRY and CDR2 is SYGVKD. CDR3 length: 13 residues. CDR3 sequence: CAISDRASQPQHF. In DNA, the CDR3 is TGTGCCATCAGCGACAGGGCGAGTCAGCCCCAGCATTTT.